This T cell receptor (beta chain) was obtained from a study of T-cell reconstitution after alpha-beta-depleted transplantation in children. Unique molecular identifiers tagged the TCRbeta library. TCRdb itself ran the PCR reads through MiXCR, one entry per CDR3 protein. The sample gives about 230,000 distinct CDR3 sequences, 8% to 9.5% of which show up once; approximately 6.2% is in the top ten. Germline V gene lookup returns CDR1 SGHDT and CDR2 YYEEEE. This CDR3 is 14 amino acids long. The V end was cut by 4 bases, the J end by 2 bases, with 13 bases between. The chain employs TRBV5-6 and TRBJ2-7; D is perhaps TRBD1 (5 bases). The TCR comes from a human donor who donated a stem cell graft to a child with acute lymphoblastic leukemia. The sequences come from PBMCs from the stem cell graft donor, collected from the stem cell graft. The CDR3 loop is CASSVGHPTYEQYF. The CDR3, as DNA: TGTGCCAGCAGCGTTGGACACCCGACCTACGAGCAGTACTTC.